Listed here are 31 T cell receptor beta chains from one sample, sequenced in a study of T cells after yellow fever vaccination. One entry per CDR3 protein, called by TCRdb with MiXCR from the 5' RACE reads. Among 200,000 to 300,000 distinct CDR3 sequences listed, around 6.7% were seen once. The sequenced sample was CD4+ T cells sorted from PBMCs, obtained on the day of the yellow fever booster vaccination. These receptors originate from a young man who received the YFV17D yellow fever vaccine.

This clonotype was observed many times. V and J are TRBV12-3 or TRBV12-4 and TRBJ1-3, with 9 bases fitting TRBD1. V dropped 6 bases and J dropped 2; count of bases not matched to a gene: 2. The length of the CDR3 is 14 residues. CDR3 coding DNA: TGTGCCAGCAGAAGACAGGGGGCTGGAAACACCATATATTTT. This translates into CASRRQGAGNTIYF.

The genes are TRBV6-1 and TRBJ1-2, with TRBD1 matching over 10 bases. J gave up 8 bases and V 8 bases, and 8 bases lay outside the gene matches. Germline CDR1 reads MNHNS; CDR2 reads SASEGT. The CDR3 totals 13 residues. CDR3 DNA sequence: TGTGCCAGCCGAGGGACAGGGGCTAAAGGCTACACCTTC. Its protein is CASRGTGAKGYTF.

The CDR3 DNA reads as TGCGCCAGCAGCTCCTTGGACATCCACTACGAGCAGTACTTC. Amino acid sequence: CASSSLDIHYEQYF. The V and J genes are TRBV5-1 and TRBJ2-7; TRBD1 is a possible D gene (5 bases). In germline, CDR1 is SGHRS, CDR2 YFSETQ. CDR3 length: 14 residues. V lost 3 bases and J 3 bases, leaving 13 bases between the germline ends.

This clonotype was picked up many times. V and J are TRBV9 and TRBJ2-1; 15 bases are a match to TRBD2. The CDR3 spans 18 residues. Germline lookup yields CDR1 SGDLS and CDR2 YYNGEE. V lost 3 bases, J lost 10 bases, and 14 bases stayed unmatched. The CDR3 DNA sequence: TGTGCCAGCAGCGAAGGGACTAGCGGGAGGAGGGCCCTTTGGGAGCAGTTCTTC. Translation gives CASSEGTSGRRALWEQFF.

This clonotype was observed at least ten times. The chain has TRBV7-2 and TRBJ2-7; tentative D call: TRBD2 (5 bases). The ends were cut back, 5 bases at V and 6 bases at J, with 14 bases in the middle. CDR1 and CDR2 (germline): SGHTA, FQGNSA. The CDR3 length is 13 residues. CDR3: CASSPLRTSEQYF. CDR3 in DNA: TGTGCCAGCAGCCCGCTTAGGACTTCCGAGCAGTACTTC.

This clonotype was observed at least ten times. This rearrangement joins TRBV15 to TRBJ2-5, with 7 bases fitting TRBD2. The CDR3 sequence is 15 residues long. The V gene's germline CDR1 is LNHNV and CDR2 YYDKDF (reference sequence). The trim removed 8 bases at V and 0 bases at J, leaving 9 bases unmatched. The DNA of the CDR3 is TGTGCCACCTCGGGGGGACTTCGGTACCAAGAGACCCAGTACTTC. Translated, it gives CATSGGLRYQETQYF.

This clonotype was detected only a few times. This chain uses TRBV28 with TRBJ2-3; no definite D call. The CDR3 runs to 13 residues. Trimming cost V 6 bases and J 9 bases, with 16 bases left between them. The germline V gene encodes CDR1 MDHEN and CDR2 SYDVKM. CDR3 sequence (DNA): TGTGCCAGCAGCGAAACGACCCACCTGACGCAGTATTTT. Protein sequence: CASSETTHLTQYF.

The rearrangement joins TRBV4-3 to TRBJ2-3, with TRBD1 identical over 8 bases. This CDR3 has 15 residues. The ends lost 5 bases at V and 5 bases at J; junction bases unmatched: 9. Germline lookup yields CDR1 LGHNA and CDR2 YSLEER. The chain's CDR3 is CASSSRGRGEDTQYF. The CDR3 DNA follows: TGCGCCAGCAGCTCCAGGGGGCGCGGGGAAGATACGCAGTATTTT.

V is TRBV2 and J is TRBJ2-7, with D possibly TRBD1 on 6 matching bases. CDR3 length equals 14 residues. The V end was cut by 6 bases, the J end by 3 bases, with 15 bases between. CDR1 is SNHLY, CDR2 FYNNEI, per germline. The CDR3 is CASRGGHVFYEQYF. The CDR3 nucleotides read TGTGCCAGCAGAGGGGGACACGTCTTCTACGAGCAGTACTTC.

This clonotype was detected ten times or more. Since the CDR3 does not end with the conserved phenylalanine or tryptophan, this likely comes from a read error. No DNA is shown, since the ends of the CDR3 on it are uncertain; the CDR3 is the one TCRdb lists. The CDR3: CASSLGPGPLGL. The chain uses TRBV5-6 and TRBJ2-1; the table's D gene call, TRBD2, was not cross checked with the DNA. The CDR3 sequence runs 12 residues, both termini included. Germline-derived CDR1 and CDR2 are SGHDT and YYEEEE.

This clonotype was seen more than once but under ten times. The CDR3 spells CASSLEAVSYNEQFF. The CDR3 DNA is TGTGCCAGCAGCTTAGAAGCGGTCAGCTACAATGAGCAGTTCTTC. J is TRBJ2-1 and V is TRBV7-2; possibly TRBD2 for D (5 bases). CDR3 size: 15 residues. CDR1 is SGHTA, CDR2 FQGNSA, per germline. Between the trimmed V and J ends, which lost 1 base and 3 bases, there was a span of 10 bases.

This clonotype has only a few counts. The genes are TRBV25-1 and TRBJ2-3, with a weak D call TRBD2 (6 bases). The V gene lost 8 bases and the J gene lost 6 bases, with 9 bases spanning the gap. CDR1 is MGHDK, CDR2 SYGVNS, per germline. The CDR3 spans 11 residues. The CDR3 loop is CASGLQDTQYF. The CDR3, as DNA: TGTGCCAGCGGACTACAGGATACGCAGTATTTT.

The chain uses TRBV11-3 and TRBJ2-7, with 7 bases fitting TRBD1. CDR1 and CDR2 from the germline V gene are SGHNT and YENEEA. The CDR3 is 14 residues long. The ends lost 6 bases at V and 3 bases at J; junction bases unmatched: 8. This CDR3 is CASSSGTDDYEQYF. CDR3 sequence (DNA): TGTGCCAGCAGTTCCGGGACAGATGACTACGAGCAGTACTTC.

This clonotype was counted ten times or more. V and J are TRBV7-2 and TRBJ2-5; D might be TRBD1 (5 bases). V lost 1 base, J lost 3 bases, and 9 bases lay in between. Germline lookup yields CDR1 SGHTA and CDR2 FQGNSA. The CDR3 has 14 residues. The CDR3 is CASSLDYRKETQYF. The DNA of the CDR3 is TGTGCCAGCAGCTTAGATTACAGGAAAGAGACCCAGTACTTC.

Ten or more counts support this clonotype. The chain carries TRBV2 and TRBJ2-7; 8 positions agree with TRBD1. The germline V gene encodes CDR1 SNHLY and CDR2 FYNNEI. After removal of 4 bases from V and 2 bases from J, the junction contained 4 bases not matched to a gene. The CDR3 is 14 amino acids. For the CDR3, the DNA is TGTGCCAGCAGTGCGCAGGGGGCTACCTACGAGCAGTACTTC. It specifies CASSAQGATYEQYF.

This clonotype came up a few times. The chain couples TRBV6-5 to TRBJ2-3, with 7 bases that match TRBD1. The length of the CDR3 is 18 residues. With V trimmed by 5 bases and J by 5 bases, 19 bases remained unmatched. CDR1 and CDR2 from the germline V gene are MNHEY and SVGAGI. CDR3 coding DNA: TGTGCCAGCAGTCACGTCCCGGTGAAAGGGGGCGTGAGAGATACGCAGTATTTT. Translation gives CASSHVPVKGGVRDTQYF.

This clonotype was recorded many times. V is TRBV7-2 and J is TRBJ2-4; no clear D. This CDR3 spans 14 amino acids. The V and J ends lost 0 bases and 1 base respectively, with 4 bases between them. CDR1 SGHTA and CDR2 FQGNSA come from the germline V gene. The CDR3: CASSLAEAKNIQYF. The CDR3 nucleotides are TGTGCCAGCAGCTTAGCGGAGGCCAAAAACATTCAGTACTTC. The full variable domain, in which reference TRBV7-2 and TRBJ2-4 provide the parts outside the CDR3, is GAGVSQSPSNKVTEKGKDVELRCDPISGHTALYWYRQSLGQGLEFLIYFQGNSAPDKSGLPSDRFSAERTGGSVSTLTIQRTQQEDSAVYLCASSLAEAKNIQYFGAGTRLSVL.

This clonotype appeared many times. The gene calls are TRBV28 and TRBJ1-3; D is ambiguous. The CDR3 consists of 14 residues. CDR1 and CDR2 from the germline V gene are MDHEN and SYDVKM. V was shortened by 4 bases and J by 0 bases, with 7 bases between the two germline ends. CDR3 loop: CASSSHHSGNTIYF. The CDR3 nucleotides read TGTGCCAGCAGTTCACACCACTCTGGAAACACCATATATTTT.

This rearrangement joins TRBV28 to TRBJ2-3; D unresolved. Germline loops: CDR1 MDHEN, CDR2 SYDVKM. The CDR3 runs 12 residues. The V and J ends lost 2 bases and 8 bases respectively, with 8 bases between them. The CDR3 DNA reads TGTGCCAGCAGTTTAAGTGAGTCTACGCAGTATTTT. Its protein is CASSLSESTQYF.

In this sample, this clonotype turned up a few times. The rearrangement uses TRBV3-1 and TRBJ2-7; TRBD2 is a possible D gene (6 bases). The germline V and J ends were trimmed by 1 base and 6 bases, with 10 bases remaining between them. This CDR3 is 13 amino acids long. CDR1 and CDR2 from the germline V gene are LGHDT and YNNKEL (reference sequence). CDR3 amino acids: CASSQAGVGEQYF. The CDR3 bases are TGTGCCAGCAGCCAAGCGGGAGTGGGCGAGCAGTACTTC.

This clonotype was observed a handful of times. The V call is TRBV9, the J call TRBJ2-1; weak D call: TRBD1 (6 bases). The V end was cut by 4 bases, the J end by 0 bases, with 14 bases between. CDR1 and CDR2 from the germline V gene are SGDLS and YYNGEE. The CDR3 runs to 16 residues. CDR3 in amino acids: CASSTQGDSSYNEQFF. The CDR3 DNA reads TGTGCCAGCAGCACACAGGGAGACTCCTCCTACAATGAGCAGTTCTTC. The full variable domain, completed using reference TRBV9 and TRBJ2-1, is DSGVTQTPKHLITATGQRVTLRCSPRSGDLSVYWYQQSLDQGLQFLIQYYNGEERAKGNILERFSAQQFPDLHSELNLSSLELGDSALYFCASSTQGDSSYNEQFFGPGTRLTVL.

This clonotype was detected only a few times. This chain connects TRBV7-9 to TRBJ2-3; 7 bases align to TRBD2. The germline CDR1 and CDR2 sequences are SEHNR and FQNEAQ (reference sequence). This CDR3 is 14 amino acids long. Trimming took 5 bases from V and 6 from J; bases not matched to a gene: 8. This chain's CDR3 is CASSPGGSLDTQYF. DNA of the CDR3: TGTGCCAGCAGCCCGGGCGGGAGTTTGGATACGCAGTATTTT. The full variable domain, its missing parts supplied by reference TRBV7-9 and TRBJ2-3, is DTGVSQNPRHKITKRGQNVTFRCDPISEHNRLYWYRQTLGQGPEFLTYFQNEAQLEKSRLLSDRFSAERPKGSFSTLEIQRTEQGDSAMYLCASSPGGSLDTQYFGPGTRLTVL.

The CDR3 loop is CASREQGVHNSPLHF. The CDR3 DNA reads TGTGCCAGTAGAGAACAGGGTGTCCATAATTCACCCCTCCACTTT. The chain combines TRBV19 with TRBJ1-6; tentatively, D is TRBD1 (6 bases). Trimming removed 6 bases at V and 5 bases at J, with 14 bases between. The CDR3 covers 15 residues. Germline CDR1 reads LNHDA; CDR2 reads SQIVND (reference sequence). The whole variable domain, filled in from reference TRBV19 and TRBJ1-6, reads DGGITQSPKYLFRKEGQNVTLSCEQNLNHDAMYWYRQDPGQGLRLIYYSQIVNDFQKGDIAEGYSVSREKKESFPLTVTSAQKNPTAFYLCASREQGVHNSPLHFGNGTRLTVT.

This clonotype was seen many times. The V gene is TRBV5-5, the J gene TRBJ2-7; a possible D gene is TRBD1 (10 bases). CDR3 length: 18 amino acids. V gave up 5 bases and J gave up 3 bases, with 27 bases separating them. Germline lookup yields CDR1 SGHKS and CDR2 YYEKEE (reference sequence). CDR3 coding DNA: TGTGCCAGCAGGGGGACAGGGGTATCGAGCGGGAGGATCTACGAGCAGTACTTC. Translating it yields CASRGTGVSSGRIYEQYF. The full variable domain, completed using reference TRBV5-5 and TRBJ2-7, is DAGVTQSPTHLIKTRGQQVTLRCSPISGHKSVSWYQQVLGQGPQFIFQYYEKEERGRGNFPDRFSARQFPNYSSELNVNALLLGDSALYLCASRGTGVSSGRIYEQYFGPGTRLTVT.

This clonotype was seen a handful of times. The rearrangement links TRBV4-3 to TRBJ2-1, with 9 bases that match TRBD2. The CDR3 is 16 residues long. The J segment lost 4 bases and the V segment lost 0 bases, leaving 4 bases of the junction unmatched. The germline CDR1 and CDR2 sequences are LGHNA and YSLEER. The CDR3 DNA reads TGCGCCAGCAGCCAAGATATTGCGGGAGGGTACAATGAGCAGTTCTTC. It codes for CASSQDIAGGYNEQFF.

The J gene is TRBJ2-4, the V gene TRBV4-3; maybe TRBD2 (6 bases). The CDR3 totals 15 residues. Germline V gene lookup returns CDR1 LGHNA and CDR2 YSLEER. Trimming shortened V by 1 base and J by 8 bases, and 15 bases separated the two germline ends. The CDR3 loop is CASSQGVAPGDIQYF. CDR3 coding DNA: TGCGCCAGCAGCCAAGGGGTGGCCCCGGGAGACATTCAGTACTTC.

This clonotype appeared many times. V gene TRBV3-1 combines with J gene TRBJ2-3, with D unclear. The CDR3 consists of 11 residues. Trimming cost V 6 bases and J 2 bases, with 3 bases left between them. Per germline, CDR1 LGHDT and CDR2 YNNKEL (reference sequence). The CDR3 reads CASRNTDTQYF. The CDR3 bases are TGTGCCAGCAGGAACACAGATACGCAGTATTTT.

At least ten counts were recorded for this clonotype. The V call is TRBV20-1, the J call TRBJ2-1, with 7 bases that match TRBD1. Trimming cost V 0 bases and J 3 bases; bases outside gene matches: 8. The CDR3 covers 16 residues. Germline values: CDR1 DFQATT, CDR2 SNEGSKA (reference sequence). This chain's CDR3 is CSARDQGERGYNEQFF. The DNA for the CDR3 is TGCAGTGCTAGAGATCAGGGGGAGAGAGGCTACAATGAGCAGTTCTTC.

This clonotype has a handful of counts. The V and J genes are TRBV4-1 and TRBJ2-7, with TRBD1 identical over 9 bases. Germline CDR1 is MGHRA and CDR2 is YSYEKL. The CDR3 runs 15 residues. V lost 0 bases and J lost 3; bases outside the gene matches: 3. The DNA for the CDR3 is TGCGCCAGCAGCCAAGATTGGGACAGGGACTACGAGCAGTACTTC. Translation: CASSQDWDRDYEQYF.

This clonotype was seen repeatedly, ten times or more. The CDR3 spells CASRLAGAETQYF. The CDR3 DNA reads TGTGCCAGCCGTCTCGCTGGGGCGGAGACCCAGTACTTC. The chain employs TRBV6-5 and TRBJ2-5, with D possibly being TRBD1 (5 bases). The CDR3 spans 13 residues. CDR1 is MNHEY, CDR2 SVGAGI, per germline. V was trimmed by 8 bases and J by 5 bases, leaving 15 bases between them.

This clonotype was seen at least ten times. In DNA, the CDR3 is TGCGCCAGCAGCTTGAAACCTAACAGGGATGTGGATACGCAGTATTTT. It is translated as CASSLKPNRDVDTQYF. The genes are TRBV5-1 and TRBJ2-3; a weak D match, TRBD1 (6 bases). From germline, CDR1 is SGHRS and CDR2 YFSETQ. V dropped 1 base and J dropped 6 bases, with 18 bases sitting between them. The CDR3 runs 16 residues.